This is a list of T cell receptor beta chains from one sample in a study of cytomegalovirus exposure and HLA in healthy donors. The method was immunoSEQ multiplex PCR; TCRdb's version includes in-frame clones alone and lacks a portion of them. The profile shows about 210,000 clones, 70% to 85% of them singletons. Sequencing used PBMCs. The receptor source for this set is a middle-aged man in good health and CMV-seropositive. CDR3s include the opening cysteine and the closing phenylalanine or tryptophan. Fields, in order: D gene, J gene, clone size, V gene, CDR3 DNA, CDR3 protein. D genes are given only for firm matches. The size field is filled for only some rows; it gives once, few, many or a size class.

d_call: TRBD2; j_call: TRBJ2-2; clone_size: once; v_call: TRBV7-2; cdr3_nt: TGTGCCAGCAACCCTAGCGGGAGCCGGACCGGGGAGCTGTTTTTT; cdr3_aa: CASNPSGSRTGELFF
d_call: NA; j_call: TRBJ2-7; clone_size: once; v_call: TRBV4-1; cdr3_nt: TGCGCCAGCAGCCAGACTCGTGGGGGGTCTTACGAGCAGTACTTC; cdr3_aa: CASSQTRGGSYEQYF
d_call: TRBD1; j_call: TRBJ1-3; clone_size: NA; v_call: TRBV6-5; cdr3_nt: TGTGCCAGCAGAGACAGGGCACCCGGAAACACCATATATTTT; cdr3_aa: CASRDRAPGNTIYF
d_call: NA; j_call: TRBJ2-7; clone_size: NA; v_call: TRBV21-1; cdr3_nt: TGTGCCAGCAGCAGGGGACTAGCGGGGGGTATACACTACGAGCAGTACTTC; cdr3_aa: CASSRGLAGGIHYEQYF
d_call: TRBD1; j_call: TRBJ2-3; clone_size: NA; v_call: TRBV18; cdr3_nt: TGTGCCAGCTCACCGGTCCGGGAAGGACAGGCAGATACGCAGTATTTT; cdr3_aa: CASSPVREGQADTQYF
d_call: NA; j_call: TRBJ2-1; clone_size: NA; v_call: TRBV4-1; cdr3_nt: TGCGCCAGCAGCCCAGGTGCCTACAATGAGCAGTTCTTC; cdr3_aa: CASSPGAYNEQFF
d_call: NA; j_call: TRBJ1-3; clone_size: NA; v_call: TRBV7-9; cdr3_nt: TGTGCCAGCAGCTTATTTGGGGCCGACTCTGGAAACACCATATATTTT; cdr3_aa: CASSLFGADSGNTIYF
d_call: TRBD1; j_call: TRBJ1-1; clone_size: few; v_call: TRBV6-5; cdr3_nt: TGTGCCAGCACCCAAGACAGGGCGAGACCTGAAGCTTTCTTT; cdr3_aa: CASTQDRARPEAFF
d_call: NA; j_call: TRBJ1-4; clone_size: NA; v_call: TRBV7-9; cdr3_nt: TGTGCCAGCAGCCATACAGGGAACGCTAATGAAAAACTGTTTTTT; cdr3_aa: CASSHTGNANEKLFF
d_call: NA; j_call: TRBJ1-2; clone_size: NA; v_call: TRBV19; cdr3_nt: TGTGCCAGCGTCGGACAGTCCCATGGCTACACCTTC; cdr3_aa: CASVGQSHGYTF
d_call: NA; j_call: TRBJ2-3; clone_size: NA; v_call: TRBV2; cdr3_nt: TGTGCCAGCAGTGAAGCGCGGCAGCTCACAGATACGCAGTATTTT; cdr3_aa: CASSEARQLTDTQYF
d_call: NA; j_call: TRBJ1-5; clone_size: NA; v_call: TRBV7-2; cdr3_nt: TGTGCCAGCAGCGGAACAGGAGGCAATCAGCCCCAGCATTTT; cdr3_aa: CASSGTGGNQPQHF
d_call: NA; j_call: TRBJ2-7; clone_size: NA; v_call: TRBV18; cdr3_nt: TGTGCCAGCTCACCAGGCCAGACCTACGAGCAGTACTTC; cdr3_aa: CASSPGQTYEQYF
d_call: TRBD1; j_call: TRBJ1-2; clone_size: NA; v_call: TRBV27; cdr3_nt: TGTGCCAGCAGGCCGTGGGGACAGGGGGACTATGGCTACACCTTC; cdr3_aa: CASRPWGQGDYGYTF
d_call: TRBD2; j_call: TRBJ2-7; clone_size: NA; v_call: TRBV7-2; cdr3_nt: TGTGCCAGCAGCGCCTCCGGGACTAGCGAACGGGACGAGCAGTACTTC; cdr3_aa: CASSASGTSERDEQYF
d_call: TRBD1; j_call: TRBJ1-6; clone_size: NA; v_call: TRBV4-2; cdr3_nt: TGTGCCAGCAGCCGGGACAGCTCCTATAATTCACCCCTCCACTTT; cdr3_aa: CASSRDSSYNSPLHF
d_call: TRBD2; j_call: TRBJ2-5; clone_size: NA; v_call: TRBV5-1; cdr3_nt: TGCGCCAGCAGGTTAGCGGGGGGGTCCTGGGAGCAGTACTTC; cdr3_aa: CASRLAGGSWEQYF
d_call: NA; j_call: TRBJ1-3; clone_size: NA; v_call: TRBV18; cdr3_nt: TGTGCCAGCTCACCCAGACAGGACCGAAACACCATATATTTT; cdr3_aa: CASSPRQDRNTIYF
d_call: NA; j_call: TRBJ1-3; clone_size: NA; v_call: TRBV4-1; cdr3_nt: TGCGCCAGCAGCCAAGAATCAGGGACTGGAAACACCATATATTTT; cdr3_aa: CASSQESGTGNTIYF
d_call: NA; j_call: TRBJ1-4; clone_size: NA; v_call: TRBV19; cdr3_nt: TGTGCCAGTAGTATTAATCCAGGGGCGGGTGAAAAACTGTTTTTT; cdr3_aa: CASSINPGAGEKLFF
d_call: TRBD1; j_call: TRBJ2-5; clone_size: NA; v_call: TRBV27; cdr3_nt: TGTGCCAGCAGTCAACAGGGGGGCCGGGAGACCCAGTACTTC; cdr3_aa: CASSQQGGRETQYF
d_call: TRBD1; j_call: TRBJ1-2; clone_size: few; v_call: TRBV5-6; cdr3_nt: TGTGCCAGCAGCTTGCGAGCTGGGACAGGGGGCGATTATGGCTACACCTTC; cdr3_aa: CASSLRAGTGGDYGYTF
d_call: TRBD1; j_call: TRBJ2-2; clone_size: once; v_call: TRBV5-1; cdr3_nt: TGCGCCAGCAGCCAAGTCTACAGGGGGGTAAAAGCGACCGGGGAGCTGTTTTTT; cdr3_aa: CASSQVYRGVKATGELFF
d_call: NA; j_call: TRBJ2-2; clone_size: NA; v_call: TRBV5-1; cdr3_nt: TGCGCCAGCAGCTTGGTACCAGATGGCACCGGGGAGCTGTTTTTT; cdr3_aa: CASSLVPDGTGELFF
d_call: TRBD1; j_call: TRBJ1-4; clone_size: NA; v_call: TRBV13; cdr3_nt: TGTGCCAGCAGCCAAAGACAGGGTTTTCGGGAAAAACTGTTTTTT; cdr3_aa: CASSQRQGFREKLFF
d_call: NA; j_call: TRBJ2-3; clone_size: NA; v_call: TRBV5-1; cdr3_nt: TGCGCCAGCAGCTTGGCGGGCAGGGCGCGTACAGATACGCAGTATTTT; cdr3_aa: CASSLAGRARTDTQYF
d_call: NA; j_call: TRBJ2-2; clone_size: NA; v_call: TRBV18; cdr3_nt: TGTGCCAGCTCACCCCTCGGGGTTGTGGCCGGGGAGCTGTTTTTT; cdr3_aa: CASSPLGVVAGELFF
d_call: NA; j_call: TRBJ1-2; clone_size: once; v_call: TRBV27; cdr3_nt: TGTGCCAGCAGTACCACCCGGTCTAACTATGGCTACACCTTC; cdr3_aa: CASSTTRSNYGYTF
d_call: TRBD1; j_call: TRBJ1-6; clone_size: NA; v_call: TRBV5-6; cdr3_nt: TGTGCCAGCAGCAGGGACAGGGGGCGAGGACCCCTCCACTTT; cdr3_aa: CASSRDRGRGPLHF
d_call: NA; j_call: TRBJ2-3; clone_size: NA; v_call: TRBV27; cdr3_nt: TGTGCCAGCTGGGGTCGGGACAACCACACAGATACGCAGTATTTT; cdr3_aa: CASWGRDNHTDTQYF
d_call: TRBD2; j_call: TRBJ2-1; clone_size: NA; v_call: TRBV29-1; cdr3_nt: TGCAGCGTTGAGGCTAGCGGGGGGCCAACCCACAATGAGCAGTTCTTC; cdr3_aa: CSVEASGGPTHNEQFF
d_call: TRBD1; j_call: TRBJ2-3; clone_size: NA; v_call: TRBV5-6; cdr3_nt: TGTGCCAGCAGCCTGCGGACAGGGGCGAACACAGATACGCAGTATTTT; cdr3_aa: CASSLRTGANTDTQYF
d_call: TRBD1; j_call: TRBJ1-6; clone_size: NA; v_call: TRBV7-9; cdr3_nt: TGTGCCAGCAGGCGGGACAGGGTTGGGAATTCACCCCTCCACTTT; cdr3_aa: CASRRDRVGNSPLHF
d_call: NA; j_call: TRBJ2-7; clone_size: NA; v_call: TRBV5-1; cdr3_nt: TGCGCCAGCAGCGCCGCCCCCCTGGTGAGCGGTTCCTCCTACGAGCAGTACTTC; cdr3_aa: CASSAAPLVSGSSYEQYF
d_call: TRBD1; j_call: TRBJ2-1; clone_size: few; v_call: TRBV5-6; cdr3_nt: TGTGCCAGCAGCGGGGACAGTTACAATGAGCAGTTCTTC; cdr3_aa: CASSGDSYNEQFF
d_call: NA; j_call: TRBJ2-7; clone_size: NA; v_call: TRBV11-2; cdr3_nt: TGTGCCATTTTTTTAAAGCAGAAGGCGGCATACGAGCAGTACTTC; cdr3_aa: CAIFLKQKAAYEQYF
d_call: NA; j_call: TRBJ2-2; clone_size: NA; v_call: TRBV19; cdr3_nt: TGTGCCAGTAGTATGGGGGGAACCGGGGAGCTGTTTTTT; cdr3_aa: CASSMGGTGELFF
d_call: NA; j_call: TRBJ2-2; clone_size: NA; v_call: TRBV6-1; cdr3_nt: TGTGCCAGCAGGACCCTCACTACGAACACCGGGGAGCTGTTTTTT; cdr3_aa: CASRTLTTNTGELFF
d_call: NA; j_call: TRBJ2-1; clone_size: NA; v_call: TRBV5-1; cdr3_nt: TGCGCCAGCAGCTTGGATCGACTACCCAATGAGCAGTTCTTC; cdr3_aa: CASSLDRLPNEQFF
d_call: TRBD2; j_call: TRBJ2-1; clone_size: NA; v_call: TRBV6-5; cdr3_nt: TGTGCCAGCAGTAACACCCTTGGGAGGGGCAATGAGCAGTTCTTC; cdr3_aa: CASSNTLGRGNEQFF
d_call: TRBD1; j_call: TRBJ1-6; clone_size: NA; v_call: TRBV7-9; cdr3_nt: TGTGCCAGCAGCTTAGGGACAGGGAGGTCTAATTCACCCCTCCACTTT; cdr3_aa: CASSLGTGRSNSPLHF
d_call: TRBD2; j_call: TRBJ2-1; clone_size: once; v_call: TRBV10-3; cdr3_nt: TGTGCCATCAGTGCAGGGACTAGCGGGAGGGGGAATGAGCAGTTCTTC; cdr3_aa: CAISAGTSGRGNEQFF
d_call: TRBD1; j_call: TRBJ2-7; clone_size: NA; v_call: TRBV7-9; cdr3_nt: TGTGCCAGCAGCCCGGGACAGGGGGCCTACGAGCAGTACTTC; cdr3_aa: CASSPGQGAYEQYF
d_call: TRBD2; j_call: TRBJ2-2; clone_size: NA; v_call: TRBV5-1; cdr3_nt: TGCGCCAGCAGCTTGGAGGGACTAGCGGGGGGTCTCACCGGGGAGCTGTTTTTT; cdr3_aa: CASSLEGLAGGLTGELFF
d_call: NA; j_call: TRBJ2-2; clone_size: NA; v_call: TRBV9; cdr3_nt: TGTGCCAGCAGGCCTTCTAGCGATTGGACCGGGGAGCTGTTTTTT; cdr3_aa: CASRPSSDWTGELFF
d_call: NA; j_call: TRBJ1-4; clone_size: once; v_call: TRBV7-2; cdr3_nt: TGTGCCAGCAGCCCACGAGGGGGTACGACTAATGAAAAACTGTTTTTT; cdr3_aa: CASSPRGGTTNEKLFF
d_call: TRBD1; j_call: TRBJ2-3; clone_size: NA; v_call: TRBV9; cdr3_nt: TGTGCCAGCAGCCCCTTGTTGGGGACAGGGGGCTTGGGAACGCAGTATTTT; cdr3_aa: CASSPLLGTGGLGTQYF
d_call: NA; j_call: TRBJ1-2; clone_size: NA; v_call: TRBV10-3; cdr3_nt: TGTGCCATCAGTTCGAGTAACTATGGCTACACCTTC; cdr3_aa: CAISSSNYGYTF
d_call: TRBD2; j_call: TRBJ2-3; clone_size: NA; v_call: TRBV6-6; cdr3_nt: TGTGCCAGCAGTCGGGGGGACACAGATACGCAGTATTTT; cdr3_aa: CASSRGDTDTQYF
d_call: NA; j_call: TRBJ2-3; clone_size: once; v_call: TRBV4-2; cdr3_nt: TGTGCCAGCAGCCTAACCGAGGGGGTGACAGATACGCAGTATTTT; cdr3_aa: CASSLTEGVTDTQYF
d_call: TRBD1; j_call: TRBJ1-2; clone_size: NA; v_call: TRBV9; cdr3_nt: TGTGCCAGCAGCCGGGACACAGGGGCCTATGGCTACACCTTC; cdr3_aa: CASSRDTGAYGYTF
d_call: NA; j_call: TRBJ2-1; clone_size: NA; v_call: TRBV6-1; cdr3_nt: TGTGCCAGCAAGGTTCCGGGGTCCGTTGAGCAGTTCTTC; cdr3_aa: CASKVPGSVEQFF
d_call: NA; j_call: TRBJ2-1; clone_size: NA; v_call: TRBV6-1; cdr3_nt: TGTGCCAGCAGTCCTGGGGCGGGGATAGCCAATGAGCAGTTCTTC; cdr3_aa: CASSPGAGIANEQFF